This TCR beta chain stems from a study of cytomegalovirus exposure and HLA in healthy donors. The germline V gene has CDR1 GTSNPN and CDR2 SVGIG (reference sequence). With V trimmed by 1 base and J by 5 bases, 5 bases remained unmatched. This CDR3 has 15 amino acids. Healthy bone marrow donors made up the donor group. Use of 60 Vbeta and 13 Jbeta primers characterized the PCR. The method was immunoSEQ multiplex PCR; TCRdb's version includes in-frame clones alone and lacks a portion of them. The table for this sample gives roughly 40,000 clones. The TCR comes from a middle-aged man in good health and CMV-seropositive. The gene calls are TRBV30 and TRBJ1-5; TRBD1 matches at 10 bases. Sequencing input: PBMCs. The CDR3 coding sequence is TGTGCCTGGAGTGACCGGGACAGGGGCTATCAGCCCCAGCATTTT. This codes for CAWSDRDRGYQPQHF.